One and the same sample provided the 28 T cell receptor beta chains below, sequenced in a study of CD8 T cells in ankylosing spondylitis. Each CDR3 protein gets one entry after TCRdb re-called the 5' RACE reads with MiXCR. The top ten hold 6.8% of the sample, which has 200,000 to 300,000 distinct CDR3 sequences, around 7.8% seen once. The sequencing sample was made of blood, either unsorted or a sorted T cell fraction (not recorded which). The origin of the receptors is a male donor with ankylosing spondylitis or in good health (not recorded which).

This clonotype was picked up many times. The chain uses TRBV6-1 and TRBJ1-6; 9 nucleotides line up with TRBD1. The CDR3 is 14 amino acids. CDR1 is MNHNS, CDR2 SASEGT, per germline. V was pared by 6 bases and J by 8 bases, with 5 bases of the junction left unmatched. The CDR3 region has the DNA TGTGCCAGCAGAGCGGACAGGGGTTATTCACCCCTCCACTTT. Translation: CASRADRGYSPLHF.

V and J are TRBV10-3 and TRBJ1-1; 7 nucleotides match TRBD1. This CDR3 is 13 amino acids long. V trimming: 2 bases; J trimming: 4 bases; junction bases outside the gene matches: 1. Germline CDR1 is ENHRY and CDR2 is SYGVKD. CDR3 bases: TGTGCCATCAGTGAGGGACAGGTCACTGAAGCTTTCTTT. Protein sequence: CAISEGQVTEAFF.

The chain uses TRBV11-2 and TRBJ1-1; 10 nucleotides agree with TRBD1. The CDR3 has 15 residues. Per the germline V gene, CDR1 is SGHAT and CDR2 is FQNNGV. The ends lost 5 bases at V and 6 bases at J; junction bases unmatched: 9. This CDR3 is CASSQTGGGVAEAFF. The DNA for the CDR3 is TGTGCCAGCAGCCAGACAGGGGGCGGAGTGGCTGAAGCTTTCTTT.

This clonotype was found many times. The rearrangement joins TRBV18 to TRBJ2-5, with 8 bases identical to TRBD1. Germline V gives CDR1 KGHSH, CDR2 LQKENI. This CDR3 has 14 amino acids. The V gene end was trimmed by 6 bases and the J gene end by 4 bases; junction bases not matched to a gene: 7. CDR3 loop: CASSSGTGGETQYF. The CDR3 nucleotides read TGTGCCAGCTCGTCAGGGACAGGAGGAGAGACCCAGTACTTC.

This clonotype was detected ten times or more. The chain recombines TRBV20-1 with TRBJ2-7; D is ambiguous. Germline V gene lookup returns CDR1 DFQATT and CDR2 SNEGSKA (reference sequence). Trimming took off 5 bases at V and 2 bases at J, with 16 bases between the two ends. The CDR3 extends over 14 amino acids. The CDR3 here is CSADSSEQTYEQYF. The CDR3 DNA follows: TGCAGTGCTGACTCCTCGGAACAAACCTACGAGCAGTACTTC.

This clonotype was recorded many times. The chain uses TRBV20-1 and TRBJ2-3, with 15 bases that match TRBD2. V gave up 5 bases and J gave up 4 bases; unmatched junction bases: 7. The CDR3 sequence is 16 residues long. CDR1 and CDR2 (germline): DFQATT, SNEGSKA (reference sequence). CDR3 DNA: TGCAGTGCTCCTGGACTAGCGGGGGGGCAGGCAGATACGCAGTATTTT. It yields the protein CSAPGLAGGQADTQYF.

This clonotype was seen repeatedly, ten times or more. The chain links TRBV5-6 to TRBJ2-3; the match to TRBD2 covers 7 bases. This CDR3 is built from 16 residues. V lost 1 base and J lost 0; bases outside the gene matches: 5. CDR1 is SGHDT and CDR2 is YYEEEE in the germline V gene. The CDR3 sequence: CASSLWTGRSTDTQYF. The DNA of the CDR3 is TGTGCCAGCAGCTTGTGGACCGGGAGGAGCACAGATACGCAGTATTTT.

This clonotype was recorded at least ten times. The chain joins TRBV20-1 to TRBJ2-3; possible D gene TRBD2, 6 bases. V was shortened by 5 bases and J by 2 bases, with 20 bases between the two germline ends. The CDR3 extends over 16 amino acids. The germline V gene encodes CDR1 DFQATT and CDR2 SNEGSKA (reference sequence). The DNA of the CDR3 is TGCAGTGCTGACGCGCGGTTATCGGGAGCCACAGATACGCAGTATTTT. Amino acids: CSADARLSGATDTQYF.

In its sample, this clonotype was seen many times. The genes are TRBV5-1 and TRBJ1-4, with 9 bases fitting TRBD1. The V gene's germline CDR1 is SGHRS and CDR2 YFSETQ. The CDR3 length is 16 residues. Losses at the gene ends were 2 bases for V and 8 bases for J; bases not matched to a gene: 10. The CDR3: CASSFGAGTGNEKLFF. DNA of the CDR3: TGCGCCAGCAGCTTTGGGGCCGGGACAGGGAACGAAAAACTGTTTTTT.

This clonotype appeared many times. This sequence joins TRBV30 and TRBJ2-1; TRBD1 matches 8 bases. Per germline, CDR1 GTSNPN and CDR2 SVGIG (reference sequence). The CDR3 has 13 residues. V lost 5 bases and J lost 9; bases outside the gene matches: 9. CDR3 loop: CAWCQGAGREQFF. In DNA, the CDR3 is TGTGCCTGGTGCCAGGGGGCCGGACGTGAGCAGTTCTTC.

This clonotype was counted many times. The V and J genes are TRBV18 and TRBJ2-7; D perhaps matches TRBD1 (5 bases). CDR1 and CDR2 from the germline V gene are KGHSH and LQKENI. V lost 3 bases and J lost 0, with 9 bases in between. This CDR3 comprises 14 residues. CDR3 DNA sequence: TGTGCCAGCTCACCTCAGGGCCACTCCTACGAGCAGTACTTC. Its protein product is CASSPQGHSYEQYF.

The sample holds a few counts of this clonotype. The chain recombines TRBV6-1 with TRBJ1-5; TRBD1 matches at 8 bases. The CDR3 spans 13 residues. V lost 6 bases to trimming and J lost 7 bases; unmatched junction nucleotides: 5. Germline CDR1 MNHNS, CDR2 SASEGT. CDR3 bases: TGTGCCAGCAGATTCTACAGGGGGCAGCCCCAGCATTTT. Protein sequence: CASRFYRGQPQHF.

This clonotype was detected ten times or more. This chain joins TRBV7-2 and TRBJ2-5; D is uncertain. CDR1 and CDR2 from the germline V gene are SGHTA and FQGNSA. The CDR3 sequence is 13 residues long. The V and J ends lost 2 bases and 2 bases respectively, with 6 bases between them. The CDR3 DNA reads TGTGCCAGCAGCTTAACTACGCAAGAGACCCAGTACTTC. Translating it yields CASSLTTQETQYF.

This clonotype was seen at least ten times. The V call is TRBV4-1, the J call TRBJ1-2, with a tentative D call TRBD1 (5 bases). Germline CDR1 is MGHRA and CDR2 is YSYEKL. The CDR3 consists of 16 residues. Between the trimmed V and J ends, which lost 3 bases and 8 bases, there was a span of 22 bases. The CDR3 protein is CASSHGSRAVGDGYTF. CDR3 bases: TGCGCCAGCAGCCATGGATCAAGAGCGGTTGGGGACGGCTACACCTTC.

The CDR3 DNA is TGTGCCAGCAGCTTAGGTTCGGGCGGATCTTGGGGGGAGACCCAGTACTTC. It is translated as CASSLGSGGSWGETQYF. The chain is built from TRBV7-2 and TRBJ2-5, with D perhaps given as TRBD1 or TRBD2 (5 bases each). In germline, CDR1 is SGHTA, CDR2 FQGNSA. Between the trimmed V and J ends, which lost 1 base and 5 bases, there was a span of 20 bases. This CDR3 is 17 amino acids long. The full variable domain, completed using reference TRBV7-2 and TRBJ2-5, is GAGVSQSPSNKVTEKGKDVELRCDPISGHTALYWYRQSLGQGLEFLIYFQGNSAPDKSGLPSDRFSAERTGGSVSTLTIQRTQQEDSAVYLCASSLGSGGSWGETQYFGPGTRLLVL.

Comments on this clonotype: A clone one base away is much larger, so this may be a read error. The chain has TRBV10-3 and TRBJ2-2; D remains unclear. The CDR3 sequence is 13 residues long. Deletions cut 8 bases from V and 6 bases from J, with 13 bases between. Germline CDR1 and CDR2: ENHRY and SYGVKD. In DNA form, the CDR3 reads TGTGCCATCCCTTCGACCGGCCCCGGGGAGCTGTTTTTT. Amino acids: CAIPSTGPGELFF.

As for this clonotype: A read error may be the cause here, since a much bigger clone is one base away. This chain uses TRBV11-1 with TRBJ2-5; possibly TRBD1 or TRBD2 for D (5 bases each). The CDR3 contains 18 residues. The germline gives CDR1 SGHAT, CDR2 FQDESV (reference sequence). CDR3: CASSLAWDGSYVMETQHF. CDR3 nucleotides: TGTGCCAGCAGCTTAGCGTGGGACGGGTCTTATGTCATGGAGACCCAGCACTTC. Based on the CDR3 plus reference TRBV11-1 and TRBJ2-5, the full variable domain is EAEVAQSPRYKITEKSQAVAFWCDPISGHATLYWYRQILGQGPELLVQFQDESVVDDSQLPKDRFSAERLKGVDSTLKIQPAELGDSAMYLCASSLAWDGSYVMETQHFGPGTRLLVL.

This clonotype has at least ten counts. The chain combines TRBV24-1 with TRBJ1-2, with D unclear. The V end lost 4 bases, the J end lost 8 bases, and 13 bases lay between the germline ends. Germline-derived CDR1 and CDR2 are KGHDR and SFDVKD. The CDR3 contains 13 residues. In DNA, the CDR3 is TGTGCCACCAGTGACTCCTGGGCTGACGGCTACACCTTC. Residues: CATSDSWADGYTF.

The rearrangement links TRBV3-1 to TRBJ1-3; the D gene is possibly TRBD1 (5 bases). With 5 bases removed from V and 0 bases from J, the gap between germline ends came to 11 bases. This CDR3 comprises 15 residues. The germline V gene has CDR1 LGHDT and CDR2 YNNKEL (reference sequence). CDR3 region: CASSRDSFSGNTIYF. The CDR3 nucleotides read TGTGCCAGCAGCAGGGACTCCTTCTCTGGAAACACCATATATTTT.

This clonotype was observed many times. This chain uses TRBV6-1 with TRBJ2-1; the D gene is possibly TRBD2 (5 bases). This CDR3 is built from 14 residues. Germline V gene sequence: CDR1 MNHNS, CDR2 SASEGT. Trimming left V 6 bases short and J 0 bases short, with 9 bases between. The CDR3 coding sequence is TGTGCCAGCAGCGAGGGAAGCTCCTACAATGAGCAGTTCTTC. Protein product: CASSEGSSYNEQFF.

This clonotype showed up just a few times. This sequence joins TRBV4-3 and TRBJ2-5; 11 bases fit TRBD2. Trimming cost V 2 bases and J 5 bases; bases outside gene matches: 4. Germline loops: CDR1 LGHNA, CDR2 YSLEER. The length of the CDR3 is 15 residues. In DNA form, the CDR3 reads TGCGCCAGCAGCCAACTAGCGGGGGGAGTGGAGACCCAGTACTTC. Translation: CASSQLAGGVETQYF.

This clonotype was counted at least ten times. V usage is TRBV19 and J usage is TRBJ2-1; a weak D match, TRBD1 (6 bases). CDR3 length: 15 amino acids. V was trimmed by 3 bases and J by 0 bases, leaving 9 bases between them. From germline, CDR1 is LNHDA and CDR2 SQIVND (reference sequence). CDR3 residues: CASSIDRSSYNEQFF. The CDR3 region has the DNA TGTGCCAGTAGTATCGACAGGAGCTCCTACAATGAGCAGTTCTTC.

This clonotype came up many times. The V and J genes are TRBV20-1 and TRBJ2-7; the match to TRBD1 covers 7 bases. The V segment lost 3 bases and the J segment 4 bases; nucleotides outside the gene matches: 6. This CDR3 is 13 amino acids long. Germline CDR1 is DFQATT and CDR2 is SNEGSKA (reference sequence). The CDR3 spells CSARQTGWYEQYF. The DNA of the CDR3 is TGCAGTGCTAGGCAGACAGGGTGGTACGAGCAGTACTTC.

This clonotype was seen repeatedly, ten times or more. The V call is TRBV3-1, the J call TRBJ1-1; no clear D gene. Germline CDR1 LGHDT, CDR2 YNNKEL (reference sequence). Trimming stripped 4 bases from V and 0 bases from J, with 12 bases between. The CDR3 is 15 amino acids. CDR3 sequence: CASSRGGNMNTEAFF. CDR3 DNA: TGTGCCAGCAGCCGCGGAGGGAATATGAACACTGAAGCTTTCTTT.

This clonotype was recorded at least ten times. The V call is TRBV7-9, the J call TRBJ1-4; D gene unclear. This CDR3 is built from 13 residues. Trimming cost V 1 base and J 5 bases, with 5 bases left between them. Germline V lookup: CDR1 SEHNR, CDR2 FQNEAQ (reference sequence). CDR3 nucleotide sequence: TGTGCCAGCAGCTTAGACGGAAATGAAAAACTGTTTTTT. Translation gives CASSLDGNEKLFF.

The V call is TRBV10-3, the J call TRBJ2-3; D is perhaps TRBD1 (6 bases). Germline CDR1 ENHRY, CDR2 SYGVKD. V lost 10 bases and J lost 5, with 22 bases in between. The CDR3 is made up of 15 amino acids. This CDR3 reads CATSTGGQRVDTQYF. CDR3 sequence (DNA): TGTGCCACATCCACCGGAGGACAGAGAGTAGATACGCAGTATTTT.

This clonotype occurred many times. The chain uses TRBV3-1 and TRBJ2-2; 7 nucleotides agree with TRBD1. CDR1 and CDR2 from the germline V gene are LGHDT and YNNKEL (reference sequence). This CDR3 has 14 residues. With 5 bases clipped from V and 4 bases from J, the junction kept 4 bases outside the gene matches. The CDR3 is CASSEQGSTGELFF. The CDR3 bases are TGTGCCAGCAGCGAACAGGGGTCCACCGGGGAGCTGTTTTTT.

This clonotype was found many times. The V and J genes are TRBV10-3 and TRBJ1-5, with D unclear. Germline V gene data show CDR1 as ENHRY and CDR2 as SYGVKD. This CDR3 has 12 amino acids. The ends were cut back, 3 bases at V and 0 bases at J, with 0 bases in the middle. CDR3 amino acids: CAISDSNQPQHF. The DNA of the CDR3 is TGTGCCATCAGTGATAGCAATCAGCCCCAGCATTTT.